One and the same sample provided the 2 T cell receptor beta chains below, sequenced in a study of blood T cell repertoires in COVID-19. Assay: immunoSEQ multiplex PCR; the TCRdb copy retains only in-frame clones and omits some. The sample has approximately 300,000 clones, 89% seen once. Material: peripheral blood. These receptors came from a man between 18 and 35 years old who had recovered from COVID-19.

The V call is TRBV5-1, the J call TRBJ2-7; tentative D call: TRBD2 (6 bases). Germline V CDR1 and CDR2: SGHRS, YFSETQ. The CDR3 extends over 14 amino acids. Trimming stripped 7 bases from V and 4 bases from J, with 18 bases between. CDR3 amino acids: CASRGGEDLYEQYF. The CDR3 nucleotides read TGCGCCAGCCGAGGTGGGGAGGATTTGTACGAGCAGTACTTC.

This chain uses TRBV19 with TRBJ1-1; a possible D gene is TRBD1 (6 bases). Trimming took off 4 bases at V and 1 base at J, with 13 bases between the two ends. The CDR3 has 15 residues. Germline V gene sequence: CDR1 LNHDA, CDR2 SQIVND (reference sequence). The CDR3 loop is CASSRETGGNTEAFF. CDR3 coding DNA: TGTGCCAGTAGTAGGGAGACAGGTGGGAACACTGAAGCTTTCTTT.